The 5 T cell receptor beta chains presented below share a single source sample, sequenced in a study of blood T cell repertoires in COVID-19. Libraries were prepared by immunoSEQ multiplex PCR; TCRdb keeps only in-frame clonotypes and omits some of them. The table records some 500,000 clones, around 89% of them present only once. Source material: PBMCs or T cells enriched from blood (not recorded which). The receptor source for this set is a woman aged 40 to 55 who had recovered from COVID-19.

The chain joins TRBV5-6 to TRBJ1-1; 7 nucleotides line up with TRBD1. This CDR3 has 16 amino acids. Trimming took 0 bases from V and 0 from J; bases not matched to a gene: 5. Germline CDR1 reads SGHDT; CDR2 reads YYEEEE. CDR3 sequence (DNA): TGTGCCAGCAGCTTGGTGAGGGGGCATCTGAACACTGAAGCTTTCTTT. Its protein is CASSLVRGHLNTEAFF.

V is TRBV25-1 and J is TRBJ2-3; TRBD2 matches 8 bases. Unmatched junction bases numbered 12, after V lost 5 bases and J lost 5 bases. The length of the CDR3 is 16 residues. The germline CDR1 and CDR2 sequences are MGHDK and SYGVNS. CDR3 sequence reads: CASSPRSAGGGDTQYF. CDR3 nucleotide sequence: TGTGCCAGCAGTCCCCGTTCGGCGGGAGGTGGAGATACGCAGTATTTT.

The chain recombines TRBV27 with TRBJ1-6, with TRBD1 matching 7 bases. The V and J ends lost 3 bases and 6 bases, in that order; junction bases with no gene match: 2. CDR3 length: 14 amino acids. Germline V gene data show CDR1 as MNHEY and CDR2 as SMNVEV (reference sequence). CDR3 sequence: CASSLGQINSPLHF. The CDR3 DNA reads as TGTGCCAGCAGTTTGGGACAGATTAATTCACCCCTCCACTTT.

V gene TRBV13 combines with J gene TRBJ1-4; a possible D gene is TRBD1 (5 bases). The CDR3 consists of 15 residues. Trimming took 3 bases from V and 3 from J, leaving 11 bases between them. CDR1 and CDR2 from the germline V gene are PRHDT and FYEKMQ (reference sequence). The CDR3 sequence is CASSLAGRANEKLFF. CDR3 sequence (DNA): TGTGCCAGCAGCTTGGCGGGGCGAGCTAATGAAAAACTGTTTTTT.

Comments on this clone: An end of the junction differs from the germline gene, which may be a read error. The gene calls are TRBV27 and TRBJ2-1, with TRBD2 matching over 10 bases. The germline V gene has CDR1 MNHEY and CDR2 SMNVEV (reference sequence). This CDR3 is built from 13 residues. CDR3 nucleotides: TGTGCCAGCAGTCCCCGGCCACTAGCGGGACCGATCTTC. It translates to CASSPRPLAGPIF.